This entry concerns a single T cell receptor (beta chain). The antigen is unknown. Using immunoSEQ multiplex PCR, the repertoire was profiled, and TCRdb retains in-frame clones only, with some absent. The sample records around 67,000 clones, 80% being singletons. The sample belongs to a study of OX40 agonist ivuxolimab in advanced cancers. Study as a whole: As their treatment, patients were administered ivuxolimab, an agonistic anti-OX40 (CD134) antibody. Partial responses were seen in three patients, one with hepatocellular carcinoma and two with cutaneous melanoma.

Regarding the study as a whole: Expanded clones belonging to CD8+ T cells outnumbered, on average, those of CD4+. With doses of 0.1 to 3.0 mg/kg, CD4+ and CD8+ blood T cells had undergone clonal expansion by week 6.

The germline V gene encodes CDR1 LNHDA and CDR2 SQIVND (reference sequence). Germline trimming cut 7 bases from V and 0 bases from J; bases unmatched to any gene: 15. The CDR3 covers 20 residues. The chain links TRBV19 to TRBJ2-1, with 13 nucleotides matching TRBD2. This receptor was taken from an adult with an advanced solid tumor such as melanoma, head and neck, liver or kidney cancer. This sample comprised CD4+ or CD8+ T cells sorted from blood, obtained in a trial of the OX40 agonist ivuxolimab. CDR3 nucleotides: TGTGCCAGTAAAGGGTATAAGGGACTAGCGGGGCCTAGCTCCTACAATGAGCAGTTCTTC. Translated: CASKGYKGLAGPSSYNEQFF.